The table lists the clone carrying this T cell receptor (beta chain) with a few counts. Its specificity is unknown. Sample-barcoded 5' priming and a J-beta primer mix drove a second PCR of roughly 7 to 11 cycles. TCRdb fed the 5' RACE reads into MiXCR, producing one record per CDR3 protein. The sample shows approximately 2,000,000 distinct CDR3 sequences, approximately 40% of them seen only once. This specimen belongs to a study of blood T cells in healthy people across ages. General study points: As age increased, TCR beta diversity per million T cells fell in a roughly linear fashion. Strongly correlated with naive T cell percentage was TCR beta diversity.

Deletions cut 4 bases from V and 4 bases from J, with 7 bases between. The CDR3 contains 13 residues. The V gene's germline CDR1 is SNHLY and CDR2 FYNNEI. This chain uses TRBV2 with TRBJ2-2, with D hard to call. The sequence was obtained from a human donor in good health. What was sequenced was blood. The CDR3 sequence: CASSVSITGELFF. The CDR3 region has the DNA TGTGCCAGCAGTGTCTCGATCACCGGGGAGCTGTTTTTT. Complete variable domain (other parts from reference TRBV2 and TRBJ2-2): EPEVTQTPSHQVTQMGQEVILRCVPISNHLYFYWYRQILGQKVEFLVSFYNNEISEKSEIFDDQFSVERPDGSNFTLKIRSTKLEDSAMYFCASSVSITGELFFGEGSRLTVL.